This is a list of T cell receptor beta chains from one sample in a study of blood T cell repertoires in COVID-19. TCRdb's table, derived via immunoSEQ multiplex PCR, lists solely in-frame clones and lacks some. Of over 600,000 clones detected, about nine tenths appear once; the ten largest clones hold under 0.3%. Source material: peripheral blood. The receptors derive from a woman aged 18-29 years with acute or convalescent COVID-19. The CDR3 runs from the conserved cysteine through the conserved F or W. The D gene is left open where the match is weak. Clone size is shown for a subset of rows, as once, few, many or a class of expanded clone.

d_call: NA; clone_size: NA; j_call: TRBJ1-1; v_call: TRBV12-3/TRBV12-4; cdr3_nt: TGTGCCAGTGGAGAAACGGTGGGAGCTTTCTTT; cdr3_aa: CASGETVGAFF
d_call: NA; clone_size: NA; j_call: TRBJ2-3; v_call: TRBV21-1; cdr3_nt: TGTGCCAGCACCCTGCTCCCCGGGGGAGAAGATACGCAGTATTTT; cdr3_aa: CASTLLPGGEDTQYF
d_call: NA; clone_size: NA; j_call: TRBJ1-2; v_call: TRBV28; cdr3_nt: TGTGCCAGCAGGTTGGGGGGGCAGGGCTATGGCTACACCTTC; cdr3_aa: CASRLGGQGYGYTF
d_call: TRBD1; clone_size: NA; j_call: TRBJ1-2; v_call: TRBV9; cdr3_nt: TGTGCCAGCAGCTTGGGGGACAGGCCCTTCTATGGCTACACCTTC; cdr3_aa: CASSLGDRPFYGYTF
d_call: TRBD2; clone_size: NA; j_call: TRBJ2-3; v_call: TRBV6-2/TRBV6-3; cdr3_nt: TGTGCCAGCAGTTATCCCCAACTAGCGACGGCATATTTT; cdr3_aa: CASSYPQLATAYF
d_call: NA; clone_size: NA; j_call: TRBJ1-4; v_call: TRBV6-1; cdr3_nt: TGTGCCAGCAGTGACACAAGGGCGGGGGAAAAACTGTTTTTT; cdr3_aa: CASSDTRAGEKLFF
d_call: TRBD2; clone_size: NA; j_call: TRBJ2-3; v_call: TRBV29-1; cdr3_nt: TGCAGCGTTGGACTAGCGGGGGGCTCAGATACGCAGTATTTT; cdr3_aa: CSVGLAGGSDTQYF
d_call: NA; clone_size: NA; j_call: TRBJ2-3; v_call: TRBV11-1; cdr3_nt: TGTGCCAGCAATAAGGGGGCAGATACGCAGTATTTT; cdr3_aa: CASNKGADTQYF
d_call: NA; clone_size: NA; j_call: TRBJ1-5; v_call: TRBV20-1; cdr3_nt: TGCAGTGCTAGTTCGCGTGTACAGTTAGGTCAGCCCCAGCATTTT; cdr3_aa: CSASSRVQLGQPQHF
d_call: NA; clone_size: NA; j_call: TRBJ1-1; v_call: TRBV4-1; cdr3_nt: TGCGCCAGCAGCCAATTATCGGAGATAAGAAATGAAGCTTTCTTT; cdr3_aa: CASSQLSEIRNEAFF
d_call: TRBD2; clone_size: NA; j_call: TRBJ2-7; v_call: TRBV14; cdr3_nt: TGTGCCAGCAGCCAAGTTTTAGGAGCGGGGGGCCGCACCTACGAGCAGTACTTC; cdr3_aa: CASSQVLGAGGRTYEQYF
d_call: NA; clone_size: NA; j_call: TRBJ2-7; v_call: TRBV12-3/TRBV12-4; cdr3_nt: TGTGCCAGCAGCCTCGGTTCCTACGAGCAGTACTTC; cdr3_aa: CASSLGSYEQYF
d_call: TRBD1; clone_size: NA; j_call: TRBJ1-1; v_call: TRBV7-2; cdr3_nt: TGTGCCAGCAGCTTAGGGACAGGGCTGAACACTGAAGCTTTCTTT; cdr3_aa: CASSLGTGLNTEAFF
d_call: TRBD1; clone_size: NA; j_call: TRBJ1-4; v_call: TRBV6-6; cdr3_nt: TGTGCCAGCAGCCGATCCGGGACAGGGGACCCAGAAAAACTGTTTTTT; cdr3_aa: CASSRSGTGDPEKLFF
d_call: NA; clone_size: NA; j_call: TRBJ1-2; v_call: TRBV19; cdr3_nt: TGTGCCAGTAGGGAGGAGGGAGGAACACAGCGAAGAGCTAACTATGGCTACACCTTC; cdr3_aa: CASREEGGTQRRANYGYTF
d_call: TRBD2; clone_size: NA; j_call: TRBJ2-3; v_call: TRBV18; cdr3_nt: TGTGCCAGCTCACCACCGTTGATAGCGGGGGGGCGGTCGAATACGCAGTATTTT; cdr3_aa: CASSPPLIAGGRSNTQYF
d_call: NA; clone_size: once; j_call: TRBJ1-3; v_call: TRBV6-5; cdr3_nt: TGTGCCAGCATCCCGCGGGGTAGAAACACCATATATTTT; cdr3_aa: CASIPRGRNTIYF
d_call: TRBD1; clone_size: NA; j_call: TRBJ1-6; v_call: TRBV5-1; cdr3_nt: TGCGCCAGCAGCTCTCAGGGGGAATATAATTCACCCCTCCACTTT; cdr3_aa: CASSSQGEYNSPLHF
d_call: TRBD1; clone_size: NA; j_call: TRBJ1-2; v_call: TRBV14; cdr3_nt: TGTGCCAGCAGCTCTCCGGGACAGGGTTTTTATGGCTACACCTTC; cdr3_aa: CASSSPGQGFYGYTF
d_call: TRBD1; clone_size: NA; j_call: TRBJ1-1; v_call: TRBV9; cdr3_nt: TGTGCCAGCAGCCAGGGGGCGCGTAGTGAAGCTTTCTTT; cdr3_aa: CASSQGARSEAFF
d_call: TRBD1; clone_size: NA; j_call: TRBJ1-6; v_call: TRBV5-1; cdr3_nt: TGCGCCAGCAGCTTGGCTGGCGACAGGGGTTCACCCCTCCACTTT; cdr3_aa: CASSLAGDRGSPLHF
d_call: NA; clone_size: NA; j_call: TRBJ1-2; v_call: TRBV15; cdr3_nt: TGTGCCACCAGCAGAGATTATCGGGGAGAGGGTTATGGCTACACCTTC; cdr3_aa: CATSRDYRGEGYGYTF
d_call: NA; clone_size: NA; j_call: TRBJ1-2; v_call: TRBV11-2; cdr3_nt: TGTGCCAGCAGCTTAGATCAGGAAAGATACTATGGCTACACCTTC; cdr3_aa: CASSLDQERYYGYTF
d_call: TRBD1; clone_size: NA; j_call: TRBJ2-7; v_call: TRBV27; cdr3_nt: TGTGCCAGCAGTTGGGACAGGGGAGCGTACGAGCAGTACTTC; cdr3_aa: CASSWDRGAYEQYF
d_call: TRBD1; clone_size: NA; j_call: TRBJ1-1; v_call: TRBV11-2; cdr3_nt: TGTGCCCTCCTGAATCCAGGGGGCGTTGGGACTGAAGCTTTCTTT; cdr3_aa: CALLNPGGVGTEAFF
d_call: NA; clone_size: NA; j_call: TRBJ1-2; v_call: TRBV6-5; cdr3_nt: TGTGCCAGCAGTTACATCGGTGAACCTAGGGGCTACACCTTC; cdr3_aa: CASSYIGEPRGYTF
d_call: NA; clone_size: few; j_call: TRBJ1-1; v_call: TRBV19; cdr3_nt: TGTGCCAGTAGCTTGGACAGACTCAACACTGAAGCTTTCTTT; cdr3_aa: CASSLDRLNTEAFF
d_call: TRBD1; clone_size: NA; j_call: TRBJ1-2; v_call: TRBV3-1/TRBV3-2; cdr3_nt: TGTGCCAGCAGCCAAGGGGCGGCAGGGGGTCTCTATGGCTACACCTTC; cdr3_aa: CASSQGAAGGLYGYTF
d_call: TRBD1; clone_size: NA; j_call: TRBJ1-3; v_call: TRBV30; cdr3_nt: TGTGCCTGGACCCGACAGGGTAGAAACACCATATATTTT; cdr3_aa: CAWTRQGRNTIYF
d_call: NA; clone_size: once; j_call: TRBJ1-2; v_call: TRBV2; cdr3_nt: TGTGCCAGCCTCGCCGGGATTCACACCTTC; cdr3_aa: CASLAGIHTF
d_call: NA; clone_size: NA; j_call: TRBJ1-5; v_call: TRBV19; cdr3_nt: TGTGCCAGTAGTCTTTACGGACAGAGTATTACTAATCAGCCCCAGCATTTT; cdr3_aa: CASSLYGQSITNQPQHF
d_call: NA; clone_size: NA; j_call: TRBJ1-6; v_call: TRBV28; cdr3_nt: TGTGCCAGCACCAACAGGAATTCACCCCTCCACTTT; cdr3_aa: CASTNRNSPLHF
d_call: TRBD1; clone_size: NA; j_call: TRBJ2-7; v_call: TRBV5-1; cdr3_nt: TGCGCCAGCAGTCCCGGGACAGGTAATAGGGAGCAGTACTTC; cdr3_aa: CASSPGTGNREQYF
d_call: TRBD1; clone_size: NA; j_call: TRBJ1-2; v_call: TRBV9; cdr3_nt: TGTGCCAGCAGCGCTAGGACAGGGAAAGAGGATGGCTACACCTTC; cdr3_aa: CASSARTGKEDGYTF
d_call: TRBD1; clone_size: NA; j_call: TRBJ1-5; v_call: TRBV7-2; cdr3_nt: TGTGCCAGCAGCTATTTACCGGGACAGGGCGTTTATCAGCCCCAGCATTTT; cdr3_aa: CASSYLPGQGVYQPQHF
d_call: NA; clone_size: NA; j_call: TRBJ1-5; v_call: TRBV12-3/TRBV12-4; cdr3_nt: TGTGCCAGCAGTTTAACGGGAGATCAGCCCCAGCATTTT; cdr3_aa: CASSLTGDQPQHF
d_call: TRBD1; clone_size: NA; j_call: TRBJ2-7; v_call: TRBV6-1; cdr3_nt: TGTGCCAGCAGTGAAGGCACAGGGGCGAAATACGAGCAGTACTTC; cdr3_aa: CASSEGTGAKYEQYF
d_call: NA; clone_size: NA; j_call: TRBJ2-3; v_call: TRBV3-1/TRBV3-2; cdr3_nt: TGTGCCAGCAGTCAAGACGCAGATACGCAGTATTTT; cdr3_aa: CASSQDADTQYF
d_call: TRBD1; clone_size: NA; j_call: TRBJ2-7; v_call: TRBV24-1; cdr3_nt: TGTGCCACCAGTGATCCCGGGACAGGGACCTACGAGCAGTACTTC; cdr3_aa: CATSDPGTGTYEQYF
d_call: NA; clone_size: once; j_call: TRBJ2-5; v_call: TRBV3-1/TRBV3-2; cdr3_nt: TGTGCCAGCAGCCAAGAAGAGGAGACCCAGTACTTC; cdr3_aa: CASSQEEETQYF
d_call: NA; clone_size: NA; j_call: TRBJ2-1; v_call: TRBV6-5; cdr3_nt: TGTGCCAGCTGCGTGCCAGGGATAAATGAGCAGTTCTTC; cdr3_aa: CASCVPGINEQFF
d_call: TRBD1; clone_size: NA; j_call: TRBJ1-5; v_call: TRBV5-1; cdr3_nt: TGCGCCAGCAGGTACGACGGGACAGCCGATCAGCCCCAGCATTTT; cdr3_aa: CASRYDGTADQPQHF
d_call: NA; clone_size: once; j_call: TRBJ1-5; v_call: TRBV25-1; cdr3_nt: TGTGCCAGCAGTGCGACAGATAGCAATCAGCCCCAGCATTTT; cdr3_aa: CASSATDSNQPQHF
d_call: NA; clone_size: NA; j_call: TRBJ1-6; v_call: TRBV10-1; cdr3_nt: TGCGCCAGCAGTGAGCCCTCGACGGGAAAAAATTCACCCCTCCACTTT; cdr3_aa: CASSEPSTGKNSPLHF
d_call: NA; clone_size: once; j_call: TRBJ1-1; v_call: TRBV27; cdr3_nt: TGTGCCGGACTCCCTCAAGTTTCGAACACTGAAGCTTTCTTT; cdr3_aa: CAGLPQVSNTEAFF
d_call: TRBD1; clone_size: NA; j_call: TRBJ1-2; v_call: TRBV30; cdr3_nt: TGTGCCTGGAGCCGAGGACAGGGGGTTAACTATGGCTACACCTTC; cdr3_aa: CAWSRGQGVNYGYTF
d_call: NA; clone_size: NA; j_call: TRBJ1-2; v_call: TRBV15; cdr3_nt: TGTGCCACCACCCGAGGACAGCTCCCCTATGGCTACACCTTC; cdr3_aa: CATTRGQLPYGYTF
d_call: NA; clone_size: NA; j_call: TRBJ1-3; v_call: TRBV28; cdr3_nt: TGTGCCAGCAGTTTCATCGGGGGGTTAGGAAACACCATATATTTT; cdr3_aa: CASSFIGGLGNTIYF
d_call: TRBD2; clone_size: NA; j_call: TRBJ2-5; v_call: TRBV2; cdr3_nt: TGTGCCAGCGGGCCACCTAGCGGGGGCCTGGGGACCCAGTACTTC; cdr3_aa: CASGPPSGGLGTQYF
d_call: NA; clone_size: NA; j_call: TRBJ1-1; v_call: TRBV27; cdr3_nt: TGTGCCAGCAGTTTATCTTTCCGCCTAGGAGGTGAAGCTTTCTTT; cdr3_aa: CASSLSFRLGGEAFF
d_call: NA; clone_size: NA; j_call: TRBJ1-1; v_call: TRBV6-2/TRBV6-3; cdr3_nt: TGTGCCAGCAGTTACCGGTTCATGGCTGAAGCTTTCTTT; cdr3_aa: CASSYRFMAEAFF
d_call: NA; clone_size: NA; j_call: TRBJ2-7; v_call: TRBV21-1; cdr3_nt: TGTGCCAGCAGCAAAGGACTGGAGTCAGCGCAGTACTTC; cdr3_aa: CASSKGLESAQYF
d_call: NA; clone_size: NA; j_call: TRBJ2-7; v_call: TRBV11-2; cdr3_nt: TGTGCCAGCAGCTTAGGACCCGGAGGCTCCTACGAGCAGTACTTC; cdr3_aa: CASSLGPGGSYEQYF
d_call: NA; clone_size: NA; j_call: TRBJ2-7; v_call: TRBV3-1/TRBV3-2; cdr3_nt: TGTGCCAGCAGCCAGGGGGGTTACGAGCAGTACTTC; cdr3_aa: CASSQGGYEQYF